These 8 T cell receptor beta chains originate from one sample sequenced in a study of T cell responses to AZD1222 COVID-19 vaccine. The data were produced by immunoSEQ multiplex PCR, yet TCRdb's version contains in-frame clones alone and is incomplete. The sample has 200,000 or so clones; more than 75% are singletons. The starting material was peripheral blood, obtained on day 0 of MenACWY control vaccination. Source of these receptors: an adult in good health.

This clone was detected once. This chain links TRBV3-1 (or the pseudogene TRBV3-2) with TRBJ2-1; D is possibly TRBD1 (5 bases). Trimming pared 0 bases from V and 8 bases from J, leaving 8 bases between. This CDR3 has 13 amino acids. The germline V gene has CDR1 LGHDT and CDR2 YNNKEL (reference sequence). DNA for the CDR3: TGTGCCAGCAGCCAAGATAGGGGATATGAGCAGTTCTTC. This codes for CASSQDRGYEQFF.

The chain links TRBV7-2 to TRBJ1-6; D is perhaps TRBD1 (5 bases). From germline, CDR1 is SGHTA and CDR2 FQGNSA. The ends were cut back, 5 bases at V and 6 bases at J, with 17 bases in the middle. CDR3 length: 16 residues. The CDR3 coding sequence is TGTGCCAGCAGCGTAGAGAGGGGCGGAACTAATTCACCCCTCCACTTT. The encoded protein is CASSVERGGTNSPLHF.

V is TRBV15 and J is TRBJ1-4; 8 bases align to TRBD1. V was pared by 6 bases and J by 4 bases, with 4 bases of the junction left unmatched. Germline CDR1 and CDR2: LNHNV and YYDKDF (reference sequence). This CDR3 is 14 amino acids long. This chain's CDR3 is CATRQGGSNEKLFF. The CDR3 DNA reads TGTGCCACCAGACAGGGGGGAAGTAATGAAAAACTGTTTTTT.

V gene TRBV30 combines with J gene TRBJ1-1; the D is unclear. This CDR3 has 13 residues. Trimming removed 7 bases from V and 5 bases from J, with 17 bases in between. In germline, CDR1 is GTSNPN, CDR2 SVGIG (reference sequence). This CDR3 is CAYARQKWTEAFF. CDR3 coding DNA: TGTGCCTACGCCCGCCAGAAGTGGACTGAAGCTTTCTTT.

J is TRBJ1-1 and V is TRBV6-5; no firm D call. Trimming removed 2 bases at V and 5 bases at J, with 15 bases between. This CDR3 region has 15 residues. Germline V lookup: CDR1 MNHEY, CDR2 SVGAGI. CDR3 sequence: CASSYSVIRKTEAFF. The DNA of the CDR3 is TGTGCCAGCAGTTACAGCGTCATTCGGAAGACTGAAGCTTTCTTT.

The rearrangement links TRBV4-3 to TRBJ2-2, with D uncertain. The V and J ends lost 0 bases and 4 bases respectively, with 12 bases between them. This CDR3 region has 16 residues. Germline V CDR1 and CDR2: LGHNA, YSLEER. CDR3 amino acids: CASSQDQDGSTGELFF. The CDR3 DNA follows: TGCGCCAGCAGCCAAGATCAGGACGGATCCACCGGGGAGCTGTTTTTT.

The chain combines TRBV2 with TRBJ2-3; 8 bases match TRBD2. The germline gives CDR1 SNHLY, CDR2 FYNNEI. J was trimmed by 5 bases and V by 3 bases; bases with no gene match: 10. This CDR3 has 16 residues. CDR3 in DNA: TGTGCCAGCAGTGAGTCGGGTAGCGGGGTTGAAGATACGCAGTATTTT. It encodes CASSESGSGVEDTQYF.

This sequence joins TRBV28 and TRBJ1-6, with 9 nucleotides matching TRBD1. CDR1 is MDHEN and CDR2 is SYDVKM in the germline V gene. This CDR3 comprises 16 residues. With 2 bases clipped from V and 10 bases from J, the junction kept 9 bases outside the gene matches. The CDR3 loop reads CASSLGTGQGGSPLHF. Here the CDR3 DNA reads TGTGCCAGCAGTTTAGGGACGGGACAGGGCGGCTCACCCCTCCACTTT.